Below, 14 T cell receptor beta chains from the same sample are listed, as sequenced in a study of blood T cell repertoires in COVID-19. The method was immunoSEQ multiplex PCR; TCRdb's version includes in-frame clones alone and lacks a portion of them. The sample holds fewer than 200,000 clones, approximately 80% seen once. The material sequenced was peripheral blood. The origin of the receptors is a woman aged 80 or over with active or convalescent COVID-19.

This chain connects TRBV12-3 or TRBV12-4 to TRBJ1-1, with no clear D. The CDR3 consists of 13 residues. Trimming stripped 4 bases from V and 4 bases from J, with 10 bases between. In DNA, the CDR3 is TGTGCCAGCAGTTGGAGAGTCACCACTGAAGCTTTCTTT. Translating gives CASSWRVTTEAFF.

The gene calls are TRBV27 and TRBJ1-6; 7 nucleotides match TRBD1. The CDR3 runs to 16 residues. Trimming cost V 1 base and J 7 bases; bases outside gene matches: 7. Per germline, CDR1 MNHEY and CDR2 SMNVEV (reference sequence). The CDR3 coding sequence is TGTGCCAGCAGTTTATTCGGGGGCAGGGGGAATTCACCCCTCCACTTT. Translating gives CASSLFGGRGNSPLHF.

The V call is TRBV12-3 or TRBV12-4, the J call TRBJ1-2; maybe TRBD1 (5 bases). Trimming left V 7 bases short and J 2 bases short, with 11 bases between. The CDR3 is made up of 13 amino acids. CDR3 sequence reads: CASKYDSNYGYTF. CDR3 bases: TGTGCCAGCAAATATGACAGCAACTATGGCTACACCTTC.

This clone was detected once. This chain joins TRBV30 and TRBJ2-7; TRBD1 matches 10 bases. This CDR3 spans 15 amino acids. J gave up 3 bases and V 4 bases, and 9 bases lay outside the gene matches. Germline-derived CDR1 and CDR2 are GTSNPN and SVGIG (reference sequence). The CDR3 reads CAWNLPGQGSYEQYF. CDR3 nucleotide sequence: TGTGCCTGGAACCTACCGGGACAGGGGAGCTACGAGCAGTACTTC.

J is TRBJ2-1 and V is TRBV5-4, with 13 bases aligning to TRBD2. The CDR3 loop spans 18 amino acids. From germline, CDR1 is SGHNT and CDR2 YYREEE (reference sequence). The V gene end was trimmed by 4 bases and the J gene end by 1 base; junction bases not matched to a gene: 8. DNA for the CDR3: TGTGCCAGCAGCCGGACTAGCGGGGGTTCTCCTTCCTACAATGAGCAGTTCTTC. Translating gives CASSRTSGGSPSYNEQFF. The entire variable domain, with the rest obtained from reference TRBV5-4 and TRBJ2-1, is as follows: ETGVTQSPTHLIKTRGQQVTLRCSSQSGHNTVSWYQQALGQGPQFIFQYYREEENGRGNFPPRFSGLQFPNYSSELNVNALELDDSALYLCASSRTSGGSPSYNEQFFGPGTRLTVL.

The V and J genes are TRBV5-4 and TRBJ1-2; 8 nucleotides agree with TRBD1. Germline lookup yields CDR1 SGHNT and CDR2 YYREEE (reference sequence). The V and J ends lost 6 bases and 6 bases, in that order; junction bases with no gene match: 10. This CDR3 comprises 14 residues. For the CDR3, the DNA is TGTGCCAGCACCGCAGGGGGCTGGACGGATGGCTACACCTTC. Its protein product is CASTAGGWTDGYTF.

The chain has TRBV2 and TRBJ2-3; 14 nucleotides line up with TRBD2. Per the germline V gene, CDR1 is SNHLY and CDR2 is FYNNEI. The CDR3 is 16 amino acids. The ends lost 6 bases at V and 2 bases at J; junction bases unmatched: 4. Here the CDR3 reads CASSLGLAGDTDTQYF. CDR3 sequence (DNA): TGTGCCAGCAGCTTGGGACTAGCGGGGGACACAGATACGCAGTATTTT.

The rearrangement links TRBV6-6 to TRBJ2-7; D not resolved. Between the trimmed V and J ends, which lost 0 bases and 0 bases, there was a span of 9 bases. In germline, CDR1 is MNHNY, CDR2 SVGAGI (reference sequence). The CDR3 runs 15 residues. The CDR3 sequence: CASSYSRKSSYEQYF. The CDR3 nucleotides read TGTGCCAGCAGTTACTCGAGGAAGAGCTCCTACGAGCAGTACTTC.

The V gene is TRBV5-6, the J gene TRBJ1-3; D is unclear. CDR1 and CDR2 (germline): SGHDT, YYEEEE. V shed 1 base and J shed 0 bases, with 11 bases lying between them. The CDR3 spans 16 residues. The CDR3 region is CASSLSGLSSGNTIYF. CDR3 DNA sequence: TGTGCCAGCAGCTTGTCAGGACTGAGCTCTGGAAACACCATATATTTT.

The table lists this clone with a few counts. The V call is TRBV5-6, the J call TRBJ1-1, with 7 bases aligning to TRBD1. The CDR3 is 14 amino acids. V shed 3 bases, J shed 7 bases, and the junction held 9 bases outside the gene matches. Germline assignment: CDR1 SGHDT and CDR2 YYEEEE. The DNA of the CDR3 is TGTGCCAGCAGCTCAGTGACAGGGTCTTTTGAAGCTTTCTTT. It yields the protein CASSSVTGSFEAFF.

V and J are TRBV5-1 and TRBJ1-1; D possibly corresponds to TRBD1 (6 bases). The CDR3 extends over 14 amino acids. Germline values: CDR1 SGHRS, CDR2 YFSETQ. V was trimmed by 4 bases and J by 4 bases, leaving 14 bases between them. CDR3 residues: CASSADRPSTEAFF. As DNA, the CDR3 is TGCGCCAGCAGCGCAGACAGGCCGAGCACTGAAGCTTTCTTT.

Written as DNA, the CDR3 is TGTGCCAGCAGTTATCTGACAGGTGTGTTTGAAGCTTTCTTT. Translating gives CASSYLTGVFEAFF. The chain employs TRBV7-9 and TRBJ1-1; D might be TRBD1 (6 bases). CDR1 SEHNR and CDR2 FQNEAQ come from the germline V gene (reference sequence). V lost 6 bases and J lost 7, with 18 bases in between. The CDR3 contains 14 residues. The variable domain in full, with the rest retrieved from reference TRBV7-9 and TRBJ1-1, is DTGVSQNPRHKITKRGQNVTFRCDPISEHNRLYWYRQTLGQGPEFLTYFQNEAQLEKSRLLSDRFSAERPKGSFSTLEIQRTEQGDSAMYLCASSYLTGVFEAFFGQGTRLTVV.

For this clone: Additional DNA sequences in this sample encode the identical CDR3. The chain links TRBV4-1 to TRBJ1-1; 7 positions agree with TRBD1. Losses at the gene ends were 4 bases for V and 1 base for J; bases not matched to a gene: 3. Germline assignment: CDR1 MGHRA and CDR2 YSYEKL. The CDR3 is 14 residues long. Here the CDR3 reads CASSPGTANTEAFF. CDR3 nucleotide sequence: TGCGCCAGCAGCCCCGGGACAGCGAACACTGAAGCTTTCTTT.

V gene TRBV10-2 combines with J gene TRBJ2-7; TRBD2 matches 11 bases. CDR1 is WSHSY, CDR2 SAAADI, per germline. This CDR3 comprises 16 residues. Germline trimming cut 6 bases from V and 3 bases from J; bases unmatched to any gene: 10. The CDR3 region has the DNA TGCGCCAGCAGCGATTCAACTAGCGGGGGCCGCTACGAGCAGTACTTC. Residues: CASSDSTSGGRYEQYF.